The 19 T cell receptor beta chains listed next were all sequenced from one sample in a study of shared clonotypes between healthy human individuals. TCRdb's table, derived via immunoSEQ multiplex PCR, lists solely in-frame clones and lacks some. The sample shows approximately 980,000 clones, 70% to 85% of them seen only once. The sample consisted of memory CD4+ T cells sorted from blood. Subset meaning: CD45RA-negative fraction. The receptors come from a man aged 18-30 years in good health.

The rearrangement links TRBV7-9 to TRBJ1-2; D call uncertain. Germline values: CDR1 SEHNR, CDR2 FQNEAQ (reference sequence). The CDR3 consists of 16 residues. Trimming took off 4 bases at V and 4 bases at J, with 19 bases between the two ends. The CDR3 protein is CASSSEPRTAGYGYTF. DNA for the CDR3: TGTGCCAGCAGCTCCGAGCCCCGGACGGCGGGCTATGGCTACACCTTC.

Note on this clone: This same CDR3 is encoded by further DNA sequences in the sample. This chain joins TRBV9 and TRBJ2-3; possible D gene TRBD1, 5 bases. Germline CDR1 reads SGDLS; CDR2 reads YYNGEE. V was clipped by 0 bases and J by 0 bases, with 8 bases between them. CDR3 size: 15 residues. The CDR3: CASSVGGRSTDTQYF. DNA for the CDR3: TGTGCCAGCAGCGTAGGGGGCCGAAGCACAGATACGCAGTATTTT.

In this sample, this clone turned up many times. The chain recombines TRBV10-3 with TRBJ1-1; tentatively, D is TRBD1 (5 bases). The length of the CDR3 is 14 residues. With 2 bases removed from V and 4 bases from J, the gap between germline ends came to 11 bases. Germline-derived CDR1 and CDR2 are ENHRY and SYGVKD. The CDR3 sequence is CAISEMGQGTEAFF. The CDR3 DNA reads TGTGCCATCAGTGAGATGGGCCAGGGCACTGAAGCTTTCTTT.

V gene TRBV5-5 combines with J gene TRBJ1-3, with 7 bases lining up with TRBD1. From germline, CDR1 is SGHKS and CDR2 YYEKEE (reference sequence). CDR3 length equals 15 residues. After removal of 4 bases from V and 4 bases from J, the junction contained 8 bases not matched to a gene. This CDR3 is CASSPTGLSGNTIYF. CDR3 nucleotide sequence: TGTGCCAGCAGCCCGACAGGGCTCTCGGGAAACACCATATATTTT. Using reference TRBV5-5 and TRBJ1-3 for the parts outside the CDR3, the full variable domain is DAGVTQSPTHLIKTRGQQVTLRCSPISGHKSVSWYQQVLGQGPQFIFQYYEKEERGRGNFPDRFSARQFPNYSSELNVNALLLGDSALYLCASSPTGLSGNTIYFGEGSWLTVV.

CDR3 in amino acids: CASSLRSSGEGPEQYF. CDR3 coding DNA: TGCGCCAGCAGCTTAAGGTCGAGCGGAGAGGGACCCGAGCAGTACTTC. The chain is built from TRBV5-1 and TRBJ2-7; D possibly uses TRBD1 or TRBD2 (5 bases each). The germline V and J ends were trimmed by 2 bases and 6 bases, with 21 bases remaining between them. Germline CDR1 SGHRS, CDR2 YFSETQ. The CDR3 consists of 16 residues. The full variable domain, its missing parts supplied by reference TRBV5-1 and TRBJ2-7, is KAGVTQTPRYLIKTRGQQVTLSCSPISGHRSVSWYQQTPGQGLQFLFEYFSETQRNKGNFPGRFSGRQFSNSRSEMNVSTLELGDSALYLCASSLRSSGEGPEQYFGPGTRLTVT.

V gene TRBV2 combines with J gene TRBJ1-2; D gene ambiguous. CDR1 is SNHLY, CDR2 FYNNEI, per germline. The CDR3 consists of 12 residues. The V end lost 3 bases, the J end lost 6 bases, and 8 bases lay between the germline ends. CDR3 residues: CASSDNRDGYTF. DNA of the CDR3: TGTGCCAGCAGTGATAATCGAGATGGCTACACCTTC.

This clone was detected only once. The rearrangement uses TRBV5-1 and TRBJ2-1, with D tentatively TRBD1 or TRBD2 (6 bases each). Germline V gene data show CDR1 as SGHRS and CDR2 as YFSETQ. There are 15 residues in the CDR3. Trimming shortened V by 4 bases and J by 6 bases, and 17 bases separated the two germline ends. The CDR3 DNA sequence: TGCGCCAGCAGCCCAGGAGGGGGGCCGTTCAATGAGCAGTTCTTC. Its protein product is CASSPGGGPFNEQFF.

In the case of this clone: In the same sample, other DNA sequences code for this CDR3. The CDR3 here is CAWKRSYEQYF. The CDR3 nucleotides read TGTGCCTGGAAGAGGAGTTACGAGCAGTACTTC. The chain joins TRBV30 to TRBJ2-7; D is undetermined. The CDR3 loop spans 11 amino acids. V lost 4 bases to trimming and J lost 4 bases, with 8 bases between them. Per germline, CDR1 GTSNPN and CDR2 SVGIG (reference sequence).

The chain has TRBV28 and TRBJ1-4; 7 bases align to TRBD1. The CDR3 is made up of 12 amino acids. With V trimmed by 7 bases and J by 5 bases, 1 base remained unmatched. Per germline, CDR1 MDHEN and CDR2 SYDVKM. Here the CDR3 reads CASKQGNEKLFF. CDR3 DNA: TGTGCCAGCAAACAGGGGAATGAAAAACTGTTTTTT.

This clone was seen a few times. The V call is TRBV29-1, the J call TRBJ1-1; D call uncertain. Germline-derived CDR1 and CDR2 are SQVTM and ANQGSEA. Between the trimmed V and J ends, which lost 3 bases and 1 base, there was a span of 9 bases. CDR3 length: 13 residues. In DNA form, the CDR3 reads TGCAGCGTTGACCCTACACGGAACACTGAAGCTTTCTTT. It is translated as CSVDPTRNTEAFF.

The gene calls are TRBV28 and TRBJ2-3; 9 bases agree with TRBD2. Germline CDR1 reads MDHEN; CDR2 reads SYDVKM. With 3 bases clipped from V and 2 bases from J, the junction kept 6 bases outside the gene matches. The CDR3 contains 16 residues. CDR3 sequence (DNA): TGTGCCAGCAGTTTTCCCACTAGCGGGTACACAGATACGCAGTATTTT. Encoded protein: CASSFPTSGYTDTQYF. Using reference TRBV28 and TRBJ2-3 for the parts outside the CDR3, the full variable domain is DVKVTQSSRYLVKRTGEKVFLECVQDMDHENMFWYRQDPGLGLRLIYFSYDVKMKEKGDIPEGYSVSREKKERFSLILESASTNQTSMYLCASSFPTSGYTDTQYFGPGTRLTVL.

This chain uses TRBV7-2 with TRBJ2-2; D gene uncertain. CDR3 length: 13 amino acids. V lost 5 bases, J lost 2 bases, and 6 bases lay in between. Germline V lookup: CDR1 SGHTA, CDR2 FQGNSA. The DNA of the CDR3 is TGTGCCAGCAGCGCCCCTAACACCGGGGAGCTGTTTTTT. Residues: CASSAPNTGELFF.

The chain links TRBV5-1 to TRBJ1-1; TRBD1 matches 8 bases. J was trimmed by 4 bases and V by 4 bases; bases with no gene match: 6. CDR3 length: 14 residues. Germline V gene lookup returns CDR1 SGHRS and CDR2 YFSETQ. The CDR3 nucleotides are TGCGCCAGCAGCCTCAGGGGGCTAGGCACTGAAGCTTTCTTT. This sequence encodes CASSLRGLGTEAFF.

This clone has a single count. A clone one base away is much larger, so this may be a read error. The chain links TRBV6-1 to TRBJ2-7, with D tentatively TRBD1 or TRBD2 (5 bases each). The ends were cut back, 6 bases at V and 2 bases at J, with 11 bases in the middle. The CDR3 extends over 13 amino acids. Germline CDR1 is MNHNS and CDR2 is SASEGT. In nucleotides, the CDR3 is TGTGCCAGCAGCAGGGACGGACCCTACGAGCAGTACTTC. It yields the protein CASSRDGPYEQYF.

A single count supports this clone. Written as DNA, the CDR3 is TGTGCCAGCAGCTCTATAGCCTTCGAGAATACGCAGTATTTT. Residues: CASSSIAFENTQYF. The J gene is TRBJ2-3, the V gene TRBV5-5; D unclear. V lost 3 bases to trimming and J lost 7 bases, with 15 bases between them. Per germline, CDR1 SGHKS and CDR2 YYEKEE (reference sequence). CDR3 length equals 14 residues. The variable domain in full, completed from reference TRBV5-5 and TRBJ2-3, reads DAGVTQSPTHLIKTRGQQVTLRCSPISGHKSVSWYQQVLGQGPQFIFQYYEKEERGRGNFPDRFSARQFPNYSSELNVNALLLGDSALYLCASSSIAFENTQYFGPGTRLTVL.

The genes are TRBV30 and TRBJ2-5; possible D gene TRBD2, 6 bases. The CDR3 has 12 amino acids. CDR1 and CDR2 (germline): GTSNPN, SVGIG (reference sequence). V was trimmed by 1 base and J by 5 bases, leaving 8 bases between them. CDR3 bases: TGTGCCTGGAGTGGAGCGGGTGAGACCCAGTACTTC. Translation gives CAWSGAGETQYF.

This chain uses TRBV7-2 with TRBJ2-1, with 11 bases lining up with TRBD2. CDR1 and CDR2 (germline): SGHTA, FQGNSA. This CDR3 region has 15 residues. The trim removed 4 bases at V and 6 bases at J, leaving 5 bases unmatched. CDR3 in amino acids: CASSSLAGVRNEQFF. CDR3 nucleotide sequence: TGTGCCAGCAGCTCACTAGCGGGGGTTCGCAATGAGCAGTTCTTC.

This clone was counted ten times or more. The chain is built from TRBV19 and TRBJ2-6; D is perhaps TRBD1 or TRBD2 (5 bases each). Trimming cost V 3 bases and J 0 bases, with 15 bases left between them. The germline V gene has CDR1 LNHDA and CDR2 SQIVND (reference sequence). The CDR3 loop spans 18 amino acids. The CDR3 is CASSISGTVLSGANVLTF. The CDR3 region has the DNA TGTGCCAGTAGTATCTCCGGGACCGTTCTCTCTGGGGCCAACGTCCTGACTTTC.

This chain connects TRBV6-6 to TRBJ2-6; 10 nucleotides match TRBD1. CDR3 length: 15 residues. Germline lookup yields CDR1 MNHNY and CDR2 SVGAGI (reference sequence). With V trimmed by 5 bases and J by 13 bases, 11 bases remained unmatched. CDR3 region: CASSGDRGFSLVLTF. CDR3 sequence (DNA): TGTGCCAGCAGTGGGGACAGGGGTTTTTCCTTGGTCCTGACTTTC.